Listed here are 8 T cell receptor beta chains from one sample, sequenced in a study of shared clonotypes between healthy human individuals. This table comes from immunoSEQ multiplex PCR, and its TCRdb copy is limited to in-frame clones, with some not included. Found here are around 2.5 million clones, roughly 93% of them singletons; the top ten hold 0.35% to 0.45%. Sample: naive CD4+ T cells from PBMCs. Subset indicated: CD45RA+ positively selected. The receptor set was obtained from a man aged 18 to 29 in good health. Some clones in this sample may be carry-over from other donors' samples.

The V gene is TRBV5-5, the J gene TRBJ2-2; D is possibly TRBD2 (6 bases). Germline V gene data show CDR1 as SGHKS and CDR2 as YYEKEE (reference sequence). This CDR3 region has 16 residues. Trimming pared 1 base from V and 1 base from J, leaving 11 bases between. The CDR3 coding sequence is TGTGCCAGCAGCTTGCCCGGGACTGGGAACACCGGGGAGCTGTTTTTT. Its protein product is CASSLPGTGNTGELFF.

This sequence joins TRBV6-1 and TRBJ2-3; unclear D gene. V was pared by 2 bases and J by 5 bases, with 14 bases between. The CDR3 is 15 amino acids. Germline CDR1 is MNHNS and CDR2 is SASEGT. CDR3 DNA: TGTGCCAGCAGTGAATCTCGCAGTTTTGGAGATACGCAGTATTTT. As protein: CASSESRSFGDTQYF.

The chain couples TRBV4-1 to TRBJ1-2, with 7 bases identical to TRBD1. J was trimmed by 4 bases and V by 4 bases; bases with no gene match: 6. Germline loops: CDR1 MGHRA, CDR2 YSYEKL. The CDR3 consists of 14 residues. For the CDR3, the DNA is TGCGCCAGCAGCCTCCCGGGACAGCGCTATGGCTACACCTTC. It translates to CASSLPGQRYGYTF.

The rearrangement joins TRBV29-1 to TRBJ1-1, with 8 bases matching TRBD1. The germline V gene has CDR1 SQVTM and CDR2 ANQGSEA. The CDR3 covers 12 residues. Trimming cost V 5 bases and J 4 bases; bases outside gene matches: 3. CDR3 protein: CSVRTGPTEAFF. The CDR3 DNA sequence: TGCAGCGTTCGGACAGGGCCCACTGAAGCTTTCTTT.

J is TRBJ2-5 and V is TRBV29-1, with a tentative D call TRBD1 (6 bases). Germline V lookup: CDR1 SQVTM, CDR2 ANQGSEA. The CDR3 spans 9 residues. CDR3 protein: CRGAETQYF. The CDR3 DNA sequence: TGCAGGGGGGCAGAGACCCAGTACTTC.

The chain has TRBV10-3 and TRBJ1-4, with TRBD1 as a possible D gene (5 bases). Looked up from germline, CDR1 is ENHRY and CDR2 is SYGVKD. The V end was cut by 0 bases, the J end by 1 base, with 15 bases between. The CDR3 loop spans 18 amino acids. The CDR3 reads CAISESLVRAGTNEKLFF. CDR3 bases: TGTGCCATCAGTGAGTCACTGGTCAGGGCAGGAACTAATGAAAAACTGTTTTTT.

The genes are TRBV7-2 and TRBJ2-1, with 7 bases fitting TRBD1. The V gene's germline CDR1 is SGHTA and CDR2 FQGNSA. J lost 9 bases, V lost 5 bases, and 7 bases had no gene match. This CDR3 has 13 residues. The CDR3 loop reads CASSPTGVGEQFF. Here the CDR3 DNA reads TGTGCCAGCAGCCCCACAGGGGTTGGTGAGCAGTTCTTC.

This sequence joins TRBV14 and TRBJ2-1; D might be TRBD2 (5 bases). Trimming cost V 5 bases and J 6 bases, with 8 bases left between them. This CDR3 spans 12 amino acids. Germline lookup yields CDR1 SGHDN and CDR2 FVKESK. The CDR3 protein is CASSIAPNEQFF. For the CDR3, the DNA is TGTGCCAGCAGCATAGCGCCCAATGAGCAGTTCTTC.